The 27 T cell receptor beta chains given below trace back to one sample, sequenced in a study of technical replicates of blood from a handful of donors. The repertoire was sequenced with immunoSEQ multiplex PCR; TCRdb's copy has only in-frame clones and lacks some. The sample records more than 90,000 clones, nearly 96% being singletons. The sequenced sample was T cells isolated from PBMCs. These TCRs come from a human donor in good health.

The V call is TRBV29-1, the J call TRBJ2-1, with D perhaps matching TRBD1 (5 bases). Germline-derived CDR1 and CDR2 are SQVTM and ANQGSEA. The CDR3 extends over 12 amino acids. The V end was cut by 6 bases, the J end by 4 bases, with 10 bases between. CDR3 coding DNA: TGCAGCGTCGGACAATATTACAATGAGCAGTTCTTC. Protein sequence: CSVGQYYNEQFF.

The chain recombines TRBV9 with TRBJ1-2, with D maybe TRBD1 (5 bases). V lost 0 bases, J lost 6 bases, and 15 bases lay in between. Germline V lookup: CDR1 SGDLS, CDR2 YYNGEE. The CDR3 covers 15 residues. The CDR3 region is CASSVVPDRMDGYTF. CDR3 in DNA: TGTGCCAGCAGCGTAGTCCCCGACAGAATGGATGGCTACACCTTC. The full variable domain, its missing parts supplied by reference TRBV9 and TRBJ1-2, is DSGVTQTPKHLITATGQRVTLRCSPRSGDLSVYWYQQSLDQGLQFLIQYYNGEERAKGNILERFSAQQFPDLHSELNLSSLELGDSALYFCASSVVPDRMDGYTFGSGTRLTVV.

The V call is TRBV7-9, the J call TRBJ2-7; TRBD2 matches at 11 bases. CDR1 and CDR2 (germline): SEHNR, FQNEAQ (reference sequence). V dropped 6 bases and J dropped 5; count of bases not matched to a gene: 6. The length of the CDR3 is 14 residues. CDR3 DNA: TGTGCCAGCAGTTTTAGCGGGGGGGCGGACGAGCAGTACTTC. It translates to CASSFSGGADEQYF.

This sequence joins TRBV11-3 and TRBJ2-3; 9 bases are shared with TRBD2. CDR1 and CDR2 from the germline V gene are SGHNT and YENEEA. With 4 bases clipped from V and 6 bases from J, the junction kept 2 bases outside the gene matches. The CDR3 spans 13 residues. Written as DNA, the CDR3 is TGTGCCAGCAGCTCTGGGACTAGCGATACGCAGTATTTT. Protein: CASSSGTSDTQYF.

This clone was recorded only once. This chain links TRBV28 with TRBJ2-2; 8 nucleotides align to TRBD1. J was trimmed by 4 bases and V by 3 bases; bases with no gene match: 19. CDR3 length equals 20 residues. From germline, CDR1 is MDHEN and CDR2 SYDVKM. The chain's CDR3 is CASSFPLNNRDRPVTGELFF. The CDR3 nucleotides are TGTGCCAGCAGTTTCCCCCTCAATAATCGGGACAGGCCAGTCACCGGGGAGCTGTTTTTT.

The rearrangement uses TRBV27 and TRBJ1-2, with D uncertain. Germline assignment: CDR1 MNHEY and CDR2 SMNVEV (reference sequence). V lost 4 bases, J lost 6 bases, and 15 bases lay in between. The CDR3 sequence is 14 residues long. The CDR3 protein is CASSSDWIRNGYTF. The CDR3 coding sequence is TGTGCCAGCAGTTCGGACTGGATAAGGAATGGCTACACCTTC.

V and J are TRBV19 and TRBJ1-5; D gene uncertain. The germline gives CDR1 LNHDA, CDR2 SQIVND (reference sequence). Trimming took off 6 bases at V and 6 bases at J, with 15 bases between the two ends. The CDR3 runs to 14 residues. DNA for the CDR3: TGTGCCAGTAGCGGCCTGGAGAGAGGTCAGCCCCAGCATTTT. It is translated as CASSGLERGQPQHF.

This rearrangement joins TRBV5-1 to TRBJ2-4, with unresolved D. The CDR3 runs to 17 residues. Germline V lookup: CDR1 SGHRS, CDR2 YFSETQ. V was cut by 0 bases and J by 0 bases, with 13 bases left in between. The CDR3 is CASSLGAILQAKNIQYF. CDR3 sequence (DNA): TGCGCCAGCAGCTTGGGCGCCATTCTCCAAGCCAAAAACATTCAGTACTTC.

The V call is TRBV15, the J call TRBJ1-5, with 8 bases that match TRBD1. The CDR3 runs 15 residues. In germline, CDR1 is LNHNV, CDR2 YYDKDF (reference sequence). V lost 4 bases and J lost 9; bases outside the gene matches: 11. CDR3 in DNA: TGTGCCACCAGCAAAAGAACAGGGGGTGGGTGGCCCCAGCATTTT. Amino acids: CATSKRTGGGWPQHF.

The chain carries TRBV7-4 and TRBJ2-7, with 8 bases identical to TRBD2. V lost 5 bases and J lost 4; bases outside the gene matches: 13. This CDR3 is 16 amino acids long. The germline gives CDR1 SGHVT, CDR2 SQSDAQ. The CDR3 DNA reads TGTGCCAGCAGCCCGCGGTCACTAGCGGACTATTACGAGCAGTACTTC. This codes for CASSPRSLADYYEQYF.

The V call is TRBV6-4, the J call TRBJ2-1, with a weak D call TRBD1 (6 bases). CDR1 is MRHNA, CDR2 SNTAGT, per germline. V lost 6 bases and J lost 7, with 19 bases in between. The CDR3 contains 15 residues. CDR3 protein: CASSSKGDLPNEQFF. The DNA for the CDR3 is TGTGCCAGCAGCTCTAAGGGGGACCTGCCAAATGAGCAGTTCTTC.

V usage is TRBV6-1 and J usage is TRBJ1-2, with D perhaps TRBD1 (6 bases). This CDR3 has 16 amino acids. The germline V gene has CDR1 MNHNS and CDR2 SASEGT. V was trimmed by 4 bases and J by 2 bases, leaving 17 bases between them. Here the CDR3 reads CASSGRQTGSNYGYTF. The DNA of the CDR3 is TGTGCCAGCAGTGGACGCCAGACAGGATCCAACTATGGCTACACCTTC.

The chain employs TRBV9 and TRBJ2-3, with 13 bases that match TRBD2. The V segment lost 0 bases and the J segment 3 bases; nucleotides outside the gene matches: 1. The V gene's germline CDR1 is SGDLS and CDR2 YYNGEE. This CDR3 spans 16 amino acids. In nucleotides, the CDR3 is TGTGCCAGCAGCGTAGAACTAGCGGGGGGGACAGATACGCAGTATTTT. Translated, it gives CASSVELAGGTDTQYF.

This clone was counted once. CDR3 nucleotides: TGTGCCAGCTCACCCGTCGGCACAGATACGCAGTATTTT. Residues: CASSPVGTDTQYF. The rearrangement uses TRBV18 and TRBJ2-3, with D unresolved. This CDR3 is built from 13 residues. CDR1 and CDR2 (germline): KGHSH, LQKENI. V gave up 3 bases and J gave up 1 base, with 5 bases separating them.

The genes are TRBV2 and TRBJ2-7; 11 bases are shared with TRBD2. The V segment lost 7 bases and the J segment 2 bases; nucleotides outside the gene matches: 13. The germline V gene encodes CDR1 SNHLY and CDR2 FYNNEI. The CDR3 runs to 17 residues. In DNA, the CDR3 is TGTGCCAGCAAACCCAGACTAGCGGGACCTTTTACCTACGAGCAGTACTTC. Protein sequence: CASKPRLAGPFTYEQYF.

The chain couples TRBV2 to TRBJ1-6, with D unclear. The CDR3 spans 13 residues. Trimming removed 4 bases at V and 7 bases at J, with 8 bases between. The germline V gene has CDR1 SNHLY and CDR2 FYNNEI. CDR3 in DNA: TGTGCCAGCAGTGTAAGCGGAAATTCACCCCTCCACTTT. Translation gives CASSVSGNSPLHF.

The CDR3 spells CASSDYSGRLNEQFF. CDR3 in DNA: TGTGCCAGCAGTGACTACAGCGGGAGGCTTAATGAGCAGTTCTTC. The chain couples TRBV6-4 to TRBJ2-1; 9 bases fit TRBD2. This CDR3 contains 15 residues. The germline gives CDR1 MRHNA, CDR2 SNTAGT. The junction had 5 bases not matched to a gene; V was cut back by 1 base and J by 7 bases.

In this sample, this clone turned up once. J is TRBJ1-2 and V is TRBV19, with TRBD1 matching 8 bases. Germline V gene data show CDR1 as LNHDA and CDR2 as SQIVND (reference sequence). The CDR3 loop spans 15 amino acids. V was pared by 9 bases and J by 6 bases, with 15 bases of the junction left unmatched. In DNA, the CDR3 is TGTGCCAGCCACGTTGGACAGGGATTTGTCCATGGCTACACCTTC. Translating it yields CASHVGQGFVHGYTF. The variable domain in full, completed from reference TRBV19 and TRBJ1-2, reads DGGITQSPKYLFRKEGQNVTLSCEQNLNHDAMYWYRQDPGQGLRLIYYSQIVNDFQKGDIAEGYSVSREKKESFPLTVTSAQKNPTAFYLCASHVGQGFVHGYTFGSGTRLTVV.

This chain connects TRBV6-5 to TRBJ2-2; D not certain. V dropped 7 bases and J dropped 2 bases, with 8 bases sitting between them. There are 13 residues in the CDR3. Germline CDR1 reads MNHEY; CDR2 reads SVGAGI. CDR3 loop: CASTQTNTGELFF. CDR3 nucleotide sequence: TGTGCCAGCACGCAGACTAACACCGGGGAGCTGTTTTTT.

The sample holds one count of this clone. The CDR3 DNA reads TGTGCCAGCAGCTTGGTCGCGGGTGAAAAACTGTTTTTT. It is translated as CASSLVAGEKLFF. The rearrangement joins TRBV5-5 to TRBJ1-4; D not certain. The germline V and J ends were trimmed by 0 bases and 7 bases, with 7 bases remaining between them. CDR3 length: 13 residues. Germline assignment: CDR1 SGHKS and CDR2 YYEKEE (reference sequence).

The chain uses TRBV14 and TRBJ1-2; D gene ambiguous. The CDR3 contains 14 residues. V was trimmed by 1 base and J by 4 bases, leaving 10 bases between them. The germline gives CDR1 SGHDN, CDR2 FVKESK. CDR3 sequence: CASSQVGAAYGYTF. The CDR3 DNA reads TGTGCCAGCAGCCAAGTGGGCGCTGCCTATGGCTACACCTTC.

The rearrangement uses TRBV18 and TRBJ2-7; 9 bases line up with TRBD1. The germline CDR1 and CDR2 sequences are KGHSH and LQKENI. This CDR3 contains 16 residues. J gave up 4 bases and V 3 bases, and 10 bases lay outside the gene matches. In DNA, the CDR3 is TGTGCCAGCTCACCCCCGGGACAGGGTGGTGTGTACGAGCAGTACTTC. As protein: CASSPPGQGGVYEQYF. The variable domain in full, with the rest retrieved from reference TRBV18 and TRBJ2-7, is NAGVMQNPRHLVRRRGQEARLRCSPMKGHSHVYWYRQLPEEGLKFMVYLQKENIIDESGMPKERFSAEFPKEGPSILRIQQVVRGDSAAYFCASSPPGQGGVYEQYFGPGTRLTVT.

V usage is TRBV2 and J usage is TRBJ2-1; no definite D call. V was trimmed by 6 bases and J by 5 bases, leaving 5 bases between them. CDR1 SNHLY and CDR2 FYNNEI come from the germline V gene. This CDR3 comprises 11 residues. The CDR3 bases are TGTGCCAGCAGCCTTGACAATGAGCAGTTCTTC. Protein sequence: CASSLDNEQFF.

The gene calls are TRBV13 and TRBJ1-4, with a weak D call TRBD1 (6 bases). Trimming removed 0 bases at V and 7 bases at J, with 12 bases between. The CDR3 extends over 15 amino acids. Germline V gene sequence: CDR1 PRHDT, CDR2 FYEKMQ (reference sequence). The CDR3 nucleotides read TGTGCCAGCAGCTTAGGGCAGGGGTACGGTGAAAAACTGTTTTTT. Translating gives CASSLGQGYGEKLFF.

CDR3 DNA sequence: TGCGCCAGCAGCCCCCAGGACACGGATTCGTATGGCTACACCTTC. This sequence encodes CASSPQDTDSYGYTF. The chain has TRBV5-1 and TRBJ1-2; D is perhaps TRBD1 (5 bases). V lost 4 bases and J 5 bases, leaving 18 bases between the germline ends. Germline V CDR1 and CDR2: SGHRS, YFSETQ. This CDR3 has 15 residues.

This chain's CDR3 is CASSWRARDEAFF. CDR3 DNA sequence: TGCGCCAGCAGCTGGAGGGCTCGAGATGAAGCTTTCTTT. The V and J genes are TRBV5-1 and TRBJ1-1; D unresolved. Trimming took off 3 bases at V and 7 bases at J, with 13 bases between the two ends. Germline assignment: CDR1 SGHRS and CDR2 YFSETQ. The CDR3 is made up of 13 amino acids.

DNA for the CDR3: TGCGCCAGCAGTAATCTAGATACGCAGTATTTT. It encodes CASSNLDTQYF. The genes are TRBV5-1 and TRBJ2-3; D remains unclear. Germline V CDR1 and CDR2: SGHRS, YFSETQ. CDR3 length equals 11 residues. Trimming removed 5 bases at V and 5 bases at J, with 6 bases between.